Sequencing of this T cell receptor (beta chain) was carried out in a study of T cells in Graves' hyperthyroidism and ophthalmopathy (dated by TCRdb to about 2019). Study-level background: Peripheral blood samples were taken at initial diagnosis, before any treatment was given. After sampling, hyperthyroidism patients received methimazole starting at 30 mg daily, and ophthalmopathy patients received high-dose intravenous methylprednisolone. Whether ophthalmopathy could be predicted prospectively was tested in an independent validation cohort made up of roughly 19 hyperthyroidism patients plus 17 patients who later progressed to ophthalmopathy. To identify TCR V-J signatures that set the groups apart, the researchers used a discovery cohort of about a hundred patients, made up of 43 with Graves' ophthalmopathy and 57 with stable Graves' hyperthyroidism. TCR Vbeta CDR3 sequencing of approximately 140 peripheral blood samples (approximately 44 ophthalmopathy, roughly 72 hyperthyroidism and approximately 17 progressor patients) is reported in the paper. The approximately 98 discovery patients were randomly divided into training and test sets at a 7:3 ratio. The study also compared thyroid tissue and blood T-cell repertoires from about six Graves' hyperthyroidism patients. The study at large found these results: Most expanded thyroid clonotypes (frequency above 0.001) were also detected in blood, a finding suggesting that blood repertoires may reflect thyroid immune responses. No statistical method was used to set the sample size in advance, and investigators knew the group allocation. A 13 V-J signature model separated ophthalmopathy from stable hyperthyroidism, with 87.88% sensitivity and about 81% specificity in cross-validation and 80%/75% in testing. During validation, the model predicted progression to ophthalmopathy a median of about 5.9 months ahead of onset, with almost 71% sensitivity and roughly 75% specificity.

Stable Graves' hyperthyroidism was defined as the absence of progression to ophthalmopathy over 18 months of follow-up. Hyperthyroidism patients were newly diagnosed, had a disease duration of under 2 months, and were aged 18 to 65 years. The study excluded patients with uncontrolled infections, other autoimmune diseases, pregnancy or lactation. Clinical symptoms, serum thyroxine and TRAb, thyroid ultrasound, and orbital computed tomography formed the basis for the diagnoses. PBMCs were separated from around 9.1 ml of fresh peripheral blood using Ficoll-Paque density gradient centrifugation. Trizol reagent was used to extract total RNA, and RNA quality was then checked on an Agilent 2100 Bioanalyzer. Amplification of TCR beta CDR3 regions was carried out from RNA transcripts. For the first round of RT-PCR on the TCR CDR3, the HTBI primer set was used together with the Qiagen OneStep RT-PCR kit. Libraries were constructed in a second round of multiplex PCR, after which size selection and purification were performed. Sequencing of the libraries was done on an Illumina HiSeq2000 using paired-end 100 bp reads. As for the original processing: Raw data were processed with SOAPnuke, discarding reads with adapters, uncalled bases, mean Phred below 15, or no exact constant-primer or identifier match. High-quality paired reads were merged using COPE v1.2.5, and each unique nucleotide sequence was defined as a clonotype. MiTCR v1.1 was used to align clonotypes to the IMGT TRBV, TRBD and TRBJ reference segments. Only V-J combinations with frequency above 0.0001, covering 99% to 99.2% of repertoires, were analysed. The TCS score was defined as F50 (clonal expansion) divided by E x V (chaos), with BLOSUM62-based TCRdist calculated between CDR3 peptides within each V-J. Welch's t-statistics and random forest reduced roughly 500 V-J features to roughly 13, which were used in a naive Bayes classifier (R e1071). In-frame beta chains were kept once TCRdb had trimmed the public reads at Q25 with fastp and called clones with MiXCR. Each entry merges the rows of one CDR3 protein and shows their most common DNA and genes. The V and J calls follow TCRdb's processing rather than the paper's. The sample table shows approximately 480,000 distinct CDR3 sequences, and roughly 20% are seen once. The ten largest clones capture around a quarter of the sample.

This clonotype was observed many times. Its antigen is unknown. One base away there is no much larger clone; base qualities are not given. The sequenced sample consisted of blood. The receptor comes from a man younger than 35 with Graves' hyperthyroidism.

The nucleotide sequence is TGTGCCACCAGCAGAGGACCGAGCACCTACGAGCAGTACTTC. It translates as CATSRGPSTYEQYF. The chain is made from TRBV15 and TRBJ2-7; no confident D gene assignment can be made. The CDR3 numbers 14 residues from cysteine through phenylalanine. Left in the record is the CDR3 DNA by itself, 42 bases read in frame from the first base. The germline V gene (reference sequence) specifies LNHNV as CDR1 and YYDKDF as CDR2. The junction carries 9 bases between V and J, which are trimmed by 1 base and 2 bases respectively.